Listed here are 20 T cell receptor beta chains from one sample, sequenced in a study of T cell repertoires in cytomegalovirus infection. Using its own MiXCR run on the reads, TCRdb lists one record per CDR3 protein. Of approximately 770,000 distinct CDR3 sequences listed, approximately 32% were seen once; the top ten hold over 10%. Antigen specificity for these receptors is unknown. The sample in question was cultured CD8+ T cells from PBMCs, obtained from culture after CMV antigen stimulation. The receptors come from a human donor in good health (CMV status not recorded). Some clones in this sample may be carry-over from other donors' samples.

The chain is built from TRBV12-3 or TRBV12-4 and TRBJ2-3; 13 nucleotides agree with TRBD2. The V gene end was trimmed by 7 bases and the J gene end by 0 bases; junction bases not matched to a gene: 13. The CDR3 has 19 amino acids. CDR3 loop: CASNPPGTSGDLSTDTQYF. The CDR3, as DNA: TGTGCCAGCAATCCGCCAGGGACTAGCGGGGACCTTAGCACAGATACGCAGTATTTT.

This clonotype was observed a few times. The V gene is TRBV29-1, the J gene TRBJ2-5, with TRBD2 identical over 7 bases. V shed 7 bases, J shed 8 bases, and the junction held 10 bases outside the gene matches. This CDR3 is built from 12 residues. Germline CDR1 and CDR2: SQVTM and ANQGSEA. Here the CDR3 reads CSAGAGEGTQYF. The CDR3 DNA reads TGCAGCGCTGGGGCGGGAGAGGGAACCCAGTACTTC.

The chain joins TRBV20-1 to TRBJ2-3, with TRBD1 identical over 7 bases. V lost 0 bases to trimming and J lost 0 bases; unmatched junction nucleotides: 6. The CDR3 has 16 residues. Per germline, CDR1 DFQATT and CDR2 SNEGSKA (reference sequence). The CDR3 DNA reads TGCAGTGCTAGAGATGAGGGGGCGGCGAGCACAGATACGCAGTATTTT. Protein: CSARDEGAASTDTQYF.

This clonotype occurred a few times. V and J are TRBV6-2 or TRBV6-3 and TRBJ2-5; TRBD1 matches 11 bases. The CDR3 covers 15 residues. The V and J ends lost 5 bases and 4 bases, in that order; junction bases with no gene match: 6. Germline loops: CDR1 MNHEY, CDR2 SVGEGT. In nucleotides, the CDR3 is TGTGCCAGCAGTCAACCGGGACAGGGGGGAGAGACCCAGTACTTC. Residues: CASSQPGQGGETQYF.

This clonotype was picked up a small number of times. For the CDR3, the DNA is TGTGCCAGCAGCTTAGAGGACCTTAACACCGGGGAGCTGTTTTTT. It is translated as CASSLEDLNTGELFF. The J gene is TRBJ2-2, the V gene TRBV7-2; unclear D gene. Per the germline V gene, CDR1 is SGHTA and CDR2 is FQGNSA. V shed 1 base and J shed 2 bases, with 8 bases lying between them. This CDR3 contains 15 residues.

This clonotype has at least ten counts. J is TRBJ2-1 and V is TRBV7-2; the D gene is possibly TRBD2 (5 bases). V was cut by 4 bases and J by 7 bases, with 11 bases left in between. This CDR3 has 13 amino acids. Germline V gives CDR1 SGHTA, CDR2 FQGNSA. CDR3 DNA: TGTGCCAGCAGCTCCGTCGGGGAAAATGAGCAGTTCTTC. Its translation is CASSSVGENEQFF. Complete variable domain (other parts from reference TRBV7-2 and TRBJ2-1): GAGVSQSPSNKVTEKGKDVELRCDPISGHTALYWYRQSLGQGLEFLIYFQGNSAPDKSGLPSDRFSAERTGGSVSTLTIQRTQQEDSAVYLCASSSVGENEQFFGPGTRLTVL.

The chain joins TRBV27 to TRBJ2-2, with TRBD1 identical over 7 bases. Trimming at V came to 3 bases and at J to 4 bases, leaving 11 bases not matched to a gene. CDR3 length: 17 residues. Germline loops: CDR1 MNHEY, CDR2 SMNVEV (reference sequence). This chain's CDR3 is CASSFSQGDLVTGELFF. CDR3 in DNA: TGTGCCAGCAGTTTCTCTCAGGGGGACCTAGTCACCGGGGAGCTGTTTTTT.

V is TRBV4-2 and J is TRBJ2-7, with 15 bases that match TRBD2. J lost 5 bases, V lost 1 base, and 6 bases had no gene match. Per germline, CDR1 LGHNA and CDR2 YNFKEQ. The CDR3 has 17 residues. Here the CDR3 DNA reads TGTGCCAGCAGCCAAGGGACTAGCGGGGGGGTCTTCCACGAGCAGTACTTC. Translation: CASSQGTSGGVFHEQYF.

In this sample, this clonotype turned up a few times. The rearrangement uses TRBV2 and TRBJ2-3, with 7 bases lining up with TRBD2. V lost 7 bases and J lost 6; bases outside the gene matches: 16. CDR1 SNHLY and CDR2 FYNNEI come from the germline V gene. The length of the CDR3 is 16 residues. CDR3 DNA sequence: TGTGCCAGCATATTTGGGGGGGGTCCCGGGGTGGATACGCAGTATTTT. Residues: CASIFGGGPGVDTQYF.

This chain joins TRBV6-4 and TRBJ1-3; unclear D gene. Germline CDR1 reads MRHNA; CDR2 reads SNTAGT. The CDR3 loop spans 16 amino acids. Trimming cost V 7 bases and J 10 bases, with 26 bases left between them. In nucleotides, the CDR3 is TGTGCCAGCAATGGAACAGAAATCCTCATCCCAGGTACCATATATTTT. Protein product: CASNGTEILIPGTIYF.

CDR3 in amino acids: CASSFPELAGGTDTQYF. Here the CDR3 DNA reads TGTGCCAGCAGCTTCCCCGAACTAGCGGGGGGCACAGATACGCAGTATTTT. The V gene is TRBV7-8, the J gene TRBJ2-3, with 11 bases lining up with TRBD2. Germline CDR1 reads SGHVS; CDR2 reads FQNEAQ. V gave up 3 bases and J gave up 1 base; unmatched junction bases: 6. The CDR3 runs to 17 residues.

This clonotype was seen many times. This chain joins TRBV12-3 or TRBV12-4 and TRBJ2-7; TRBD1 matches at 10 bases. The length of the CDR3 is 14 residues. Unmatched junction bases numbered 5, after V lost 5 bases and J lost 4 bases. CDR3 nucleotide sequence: TGTGCCAGCAGTACCGGGACAGGGGCGTACGAGCAGTACTTC. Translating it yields CASSTGTGAYEQYF.

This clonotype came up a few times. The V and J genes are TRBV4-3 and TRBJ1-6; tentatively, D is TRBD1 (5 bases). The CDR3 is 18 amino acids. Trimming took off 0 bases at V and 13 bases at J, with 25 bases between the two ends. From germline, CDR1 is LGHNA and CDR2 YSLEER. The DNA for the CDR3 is TGCGCCAGCAGCCAAGATACCCTAACCGGGACCGCCACTTGGCCCCTCCACTTT. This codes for CASSQDTLTGTATWPLHF.

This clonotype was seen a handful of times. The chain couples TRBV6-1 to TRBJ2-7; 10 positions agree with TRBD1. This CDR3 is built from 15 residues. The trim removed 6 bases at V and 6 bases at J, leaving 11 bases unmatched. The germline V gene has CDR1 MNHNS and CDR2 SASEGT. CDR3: CASRPLRDRGPEQYV. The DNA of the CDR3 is TGTGCCAGCAGACCCCTGCGGGACAGGGGACCCGAGCAGTACGTC.

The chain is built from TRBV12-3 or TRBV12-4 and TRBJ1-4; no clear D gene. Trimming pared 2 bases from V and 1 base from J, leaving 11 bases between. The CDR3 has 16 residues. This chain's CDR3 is CASSLFHAGTNEKLFF. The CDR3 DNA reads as TGTGCCAGCAGTTTATTTCATGCGGGAACTAATGAAAAACTGTTTTTT.

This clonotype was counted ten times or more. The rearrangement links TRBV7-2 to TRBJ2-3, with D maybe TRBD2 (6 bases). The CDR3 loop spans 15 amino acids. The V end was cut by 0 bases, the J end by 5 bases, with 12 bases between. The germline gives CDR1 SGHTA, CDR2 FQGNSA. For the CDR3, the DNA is TGTGCCAGCAGCTTAGCGGGCGGGGTTGAAGATACGCAGTATTTT. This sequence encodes CASSLAGGVEDTQYF.

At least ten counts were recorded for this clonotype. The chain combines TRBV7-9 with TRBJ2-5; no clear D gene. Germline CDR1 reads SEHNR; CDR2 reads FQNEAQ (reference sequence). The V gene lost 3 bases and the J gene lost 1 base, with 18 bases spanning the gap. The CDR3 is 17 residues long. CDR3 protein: CASSFPQGHRSQETQYF. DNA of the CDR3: TGTGCCAGCAGCTTCCCACAAGGCCACAGAAGCCAAGAGACCCAGTACTTC.

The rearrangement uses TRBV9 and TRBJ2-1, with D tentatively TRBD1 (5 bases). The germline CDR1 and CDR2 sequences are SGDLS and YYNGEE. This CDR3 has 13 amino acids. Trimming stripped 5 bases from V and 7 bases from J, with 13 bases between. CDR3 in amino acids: CASRAGNGNEQFF. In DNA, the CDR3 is TGTGCCAGCAGGGCAGGGAACGGGAATGAGCAGTTCTTC.

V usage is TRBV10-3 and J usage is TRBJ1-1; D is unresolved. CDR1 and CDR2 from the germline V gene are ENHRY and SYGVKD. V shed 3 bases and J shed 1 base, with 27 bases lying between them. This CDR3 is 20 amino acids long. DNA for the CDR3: TGTGCCATCAGTGACCCTCGTATCGTGTACGGTTACCCATCGAACACTGAAGCTTTCTTT. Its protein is CAISDPRIVYGYPSNTEAFF.

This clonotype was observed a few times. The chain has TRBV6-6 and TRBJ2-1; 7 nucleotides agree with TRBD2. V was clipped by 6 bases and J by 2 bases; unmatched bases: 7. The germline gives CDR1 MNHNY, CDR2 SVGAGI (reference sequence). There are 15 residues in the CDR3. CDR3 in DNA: TGTGCCAGCAGGTCAGCGGGGTATACCTACAATGAGCAGTTCTTC. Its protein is CASRSAGYTYNEQFF.